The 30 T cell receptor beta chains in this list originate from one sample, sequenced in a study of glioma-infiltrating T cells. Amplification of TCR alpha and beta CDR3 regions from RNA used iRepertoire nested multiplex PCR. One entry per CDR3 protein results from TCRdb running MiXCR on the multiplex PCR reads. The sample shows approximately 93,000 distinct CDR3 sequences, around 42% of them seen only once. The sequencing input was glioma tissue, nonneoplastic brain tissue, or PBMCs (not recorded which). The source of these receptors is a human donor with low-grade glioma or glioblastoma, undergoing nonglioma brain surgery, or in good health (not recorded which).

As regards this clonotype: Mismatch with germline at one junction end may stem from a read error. CDR3 sequence: CASSSRTAPAGGYIF. The CDR3 DNA reads as TGTGCCAGCAGTTCGCGGACAGCTCCTGCTGGGGGCTACATCTTC. J is TRBJ1-2 and V is TRBV6-6; TRBD1 is a possible D gene (6 bases). This CDR3 contains 15 residues. Germline CDR1 MNHNY, CDR2 SVGAGI (reference sequence).

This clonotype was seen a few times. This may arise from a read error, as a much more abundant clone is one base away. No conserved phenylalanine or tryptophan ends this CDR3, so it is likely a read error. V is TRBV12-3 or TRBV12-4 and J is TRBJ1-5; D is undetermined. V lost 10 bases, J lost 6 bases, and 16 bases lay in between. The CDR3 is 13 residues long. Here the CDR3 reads CATSLREFQPQHS. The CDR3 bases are TGTGCCACCTCTCTTAGGGAGTTTCAGCCCCAGCATTCT.

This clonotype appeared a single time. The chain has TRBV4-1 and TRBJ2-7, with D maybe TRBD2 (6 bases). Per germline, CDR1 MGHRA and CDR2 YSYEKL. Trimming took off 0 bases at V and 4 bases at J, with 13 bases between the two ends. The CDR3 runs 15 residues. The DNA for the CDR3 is TGCGCCAGCAGCCAAGAGGGAGGATACAGTTACGAGCAGTACTTC. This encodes CASSQEGGYSYEQYF.

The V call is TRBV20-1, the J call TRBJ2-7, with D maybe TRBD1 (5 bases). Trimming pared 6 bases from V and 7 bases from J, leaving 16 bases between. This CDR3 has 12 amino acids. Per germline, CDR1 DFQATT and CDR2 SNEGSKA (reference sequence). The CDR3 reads CSAKTGPNEQYF. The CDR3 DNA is TGCAGTGCAAAAACAGGACCAAATGAGCAGTACTTC.

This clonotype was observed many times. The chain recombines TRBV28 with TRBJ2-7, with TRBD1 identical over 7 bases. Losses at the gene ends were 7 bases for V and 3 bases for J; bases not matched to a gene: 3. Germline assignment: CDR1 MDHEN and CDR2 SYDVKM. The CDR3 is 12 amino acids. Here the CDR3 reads CASMGQFYEQYF. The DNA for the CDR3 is TGTGCCAGCATGGGACAGTTCTACGAGCAGTACTTC.

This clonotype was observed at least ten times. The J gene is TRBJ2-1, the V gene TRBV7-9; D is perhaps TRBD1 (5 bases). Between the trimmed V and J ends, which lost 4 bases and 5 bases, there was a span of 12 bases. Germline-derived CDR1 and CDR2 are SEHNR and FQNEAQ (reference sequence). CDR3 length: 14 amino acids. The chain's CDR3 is CASSWQGSNNEQFF. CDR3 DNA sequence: TGTGCCAGCAGCTGGCAGGGCTCTAACAATGAGCAGTTCTTC.

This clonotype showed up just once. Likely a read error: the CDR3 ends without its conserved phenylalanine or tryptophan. The CDR3 nucleotides are TGTGCCAGCAGTTACCCACGGGGGAATGAGCAGTTCCTT. The encoded protein is CASSYPRGNEQFL. The J gene is TRBJ2-1, the V gene TRBV28, with D perhaps matching TRBD2 (6 bases). Germline CDR1 is MDHEN and CDR2 is SYDVKM. Deletions cut 4 bases from V and 7 bases from J, with 11 bases between. CDR3 length: 13 residues.

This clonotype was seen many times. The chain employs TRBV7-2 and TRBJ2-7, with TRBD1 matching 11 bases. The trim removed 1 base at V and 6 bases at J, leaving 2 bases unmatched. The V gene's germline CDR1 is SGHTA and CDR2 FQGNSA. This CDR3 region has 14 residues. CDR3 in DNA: TGTGCCAGCAGCTTAGGGACAGGGGGCCTCGAGCAGTACTTC. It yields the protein CASSLGTGGLEQYF.

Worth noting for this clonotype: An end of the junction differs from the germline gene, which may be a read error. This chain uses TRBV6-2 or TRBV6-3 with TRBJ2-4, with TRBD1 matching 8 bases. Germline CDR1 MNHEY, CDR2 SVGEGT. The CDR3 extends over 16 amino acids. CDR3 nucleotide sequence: TGTGCCAGCAGTGAGGGACAGGCCCTAGTCAAAAACATACAGTACTTC. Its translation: CASSEGQALVKNIQYF.

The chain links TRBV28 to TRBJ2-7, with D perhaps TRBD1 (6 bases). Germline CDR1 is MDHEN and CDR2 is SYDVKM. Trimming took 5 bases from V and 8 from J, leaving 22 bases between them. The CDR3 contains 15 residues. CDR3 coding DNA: TGTGCCAGCAGTGCCGAAAGGCAGGGGAACTGCCAGCAGTACTTC. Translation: CASSAERQGNCQQYF. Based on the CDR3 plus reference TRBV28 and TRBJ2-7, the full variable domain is DVKVTQSSRYLVKRTGEKVFLECVQDMDHENMFWYRQDPGLGLRLIYFSYDVKMKEKGDIPEGYSVSREKKERFSLILESASTNQTSMYLCASSAERQGNCQQYFGPGTRLTVT.

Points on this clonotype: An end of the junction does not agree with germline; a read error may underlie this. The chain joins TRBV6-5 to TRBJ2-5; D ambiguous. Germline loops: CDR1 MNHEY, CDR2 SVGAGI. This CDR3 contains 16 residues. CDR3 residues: CASNYGPLGSQETQYF. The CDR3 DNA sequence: TGTGCCAGCAATTACGGACCGCTGGGGTCCCAAGAGACCCAGTACTTC.

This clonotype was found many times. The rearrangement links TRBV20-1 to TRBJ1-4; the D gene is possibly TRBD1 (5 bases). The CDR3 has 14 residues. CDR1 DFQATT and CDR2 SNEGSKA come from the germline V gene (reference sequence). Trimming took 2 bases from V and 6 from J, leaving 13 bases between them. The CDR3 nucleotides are TGCAGTGCTAGAAACTCAGGGAGAGATGAAAAACTGTTTTTT. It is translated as CSARNSGRDEKLFF.

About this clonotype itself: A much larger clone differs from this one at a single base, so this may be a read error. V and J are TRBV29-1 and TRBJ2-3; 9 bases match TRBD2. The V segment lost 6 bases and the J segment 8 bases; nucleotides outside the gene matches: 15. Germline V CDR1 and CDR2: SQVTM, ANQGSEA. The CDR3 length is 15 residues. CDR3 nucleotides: TGCAGCGTCCAACGCCCTAGCGGGATCTATGGTACGCAGTATTTT. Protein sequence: CSVQRPSGIYGTQYF.

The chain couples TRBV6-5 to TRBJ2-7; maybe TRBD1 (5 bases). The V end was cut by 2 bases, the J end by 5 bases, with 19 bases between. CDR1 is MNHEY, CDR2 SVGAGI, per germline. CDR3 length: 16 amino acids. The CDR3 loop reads CASSYEFPGHGHEQYF. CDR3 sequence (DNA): TGTGCCAGCAGTTACGAGTTCCCAGGACATGGCCACGAGCAGTACTTC.

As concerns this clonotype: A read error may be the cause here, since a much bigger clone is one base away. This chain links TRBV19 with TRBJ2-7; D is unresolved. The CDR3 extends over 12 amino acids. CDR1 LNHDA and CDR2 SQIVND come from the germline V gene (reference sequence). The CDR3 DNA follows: TGTGCCGGTAGTTCGGTGAGCTACGAGCAGTACTTC. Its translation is CAGSSVSYEQYF.

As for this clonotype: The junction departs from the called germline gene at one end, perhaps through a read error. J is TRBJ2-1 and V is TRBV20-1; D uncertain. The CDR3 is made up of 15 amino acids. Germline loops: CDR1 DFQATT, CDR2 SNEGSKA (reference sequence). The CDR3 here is CCARPTGNSYNEQFF. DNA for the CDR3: TGCTGTGCTAGACCGACTGGCAACTCCTACAATGAGCAGTTCTTC.

CDR3 DNA sequence: TGTGCCAGCAGTTCGGGACTAGCGGTCTACAATGAGCAGTTCTTC. It yields the protein CASSSGLAVYNEQFF. The chain carries TRBV28 and TRBJ2-1; 11 bases align to TRBD2. The CDR3 runs 15 residues. Germline V lookup: CDR1 MDHEN, CDR2 SYDVKM. The V and J ends lost 4 bases and 3 bases, in that order; junction bases with no gene match: 2.

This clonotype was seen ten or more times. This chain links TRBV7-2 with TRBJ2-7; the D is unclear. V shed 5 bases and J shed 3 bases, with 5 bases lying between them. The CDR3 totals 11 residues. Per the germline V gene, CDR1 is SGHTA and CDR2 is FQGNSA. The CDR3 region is CASSPHYEQYF. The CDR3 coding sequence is TGTGCCAGCAGCCCACACTACGAGCAGTACTTC.

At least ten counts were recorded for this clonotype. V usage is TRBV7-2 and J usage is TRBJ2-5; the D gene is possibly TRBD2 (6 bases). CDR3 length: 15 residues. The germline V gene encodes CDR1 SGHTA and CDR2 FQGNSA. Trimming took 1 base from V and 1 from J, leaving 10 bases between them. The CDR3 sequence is CASSLGQRVQETQYF. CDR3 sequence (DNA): TGTGCCAGCAGCTTAGGTCAGCGGGTCCAAGAGACCCAGTACTTC.

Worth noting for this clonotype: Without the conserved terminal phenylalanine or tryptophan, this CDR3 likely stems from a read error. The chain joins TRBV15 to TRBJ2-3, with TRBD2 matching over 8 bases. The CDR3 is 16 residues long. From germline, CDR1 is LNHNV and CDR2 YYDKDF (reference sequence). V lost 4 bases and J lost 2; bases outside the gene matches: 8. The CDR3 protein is CATSKWSSGLTDTQYL. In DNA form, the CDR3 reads TGTGCCACCAGCAAATGGTCTAGCGGGCTCACAGATACGCAGTATTTA.

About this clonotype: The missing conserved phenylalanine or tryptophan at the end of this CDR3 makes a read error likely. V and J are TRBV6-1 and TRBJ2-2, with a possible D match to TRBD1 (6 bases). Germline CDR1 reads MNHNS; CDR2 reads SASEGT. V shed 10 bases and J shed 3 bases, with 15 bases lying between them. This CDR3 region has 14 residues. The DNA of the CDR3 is TGTGCCACTAAGCAGACAGGCCACACCGGGGAGCTGTTTCTT. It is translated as CATKQTGHTGELFL.

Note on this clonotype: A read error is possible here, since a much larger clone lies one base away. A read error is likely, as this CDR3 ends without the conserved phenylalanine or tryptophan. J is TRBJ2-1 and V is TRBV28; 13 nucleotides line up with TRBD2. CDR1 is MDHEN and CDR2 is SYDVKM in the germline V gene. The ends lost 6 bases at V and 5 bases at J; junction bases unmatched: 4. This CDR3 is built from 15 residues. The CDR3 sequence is CASSPTSGRDNEQFS. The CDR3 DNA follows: TGTGCCAGCAGCCCTACTAGCGGGAGGGACAATGAGCAGTTCTCC.

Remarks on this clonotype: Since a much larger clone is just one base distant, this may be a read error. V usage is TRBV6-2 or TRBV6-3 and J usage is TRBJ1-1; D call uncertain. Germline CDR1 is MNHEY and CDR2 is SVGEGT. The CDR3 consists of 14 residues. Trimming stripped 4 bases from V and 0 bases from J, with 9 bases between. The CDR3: CASSFSLMNTEAFF. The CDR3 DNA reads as TGTGCCAGCAGTTTTAGCCTGATGAACACTGAAGCTTTCTTT.

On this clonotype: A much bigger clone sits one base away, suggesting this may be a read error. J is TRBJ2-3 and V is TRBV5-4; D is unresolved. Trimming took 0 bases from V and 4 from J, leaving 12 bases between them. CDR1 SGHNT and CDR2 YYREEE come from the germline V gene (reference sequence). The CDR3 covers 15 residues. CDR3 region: CASSLAKPGADTQYF. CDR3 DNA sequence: TGTGCCAGCAGCTTGGCCAAGCCAGGCGCAGATACGCAGTATTTT.

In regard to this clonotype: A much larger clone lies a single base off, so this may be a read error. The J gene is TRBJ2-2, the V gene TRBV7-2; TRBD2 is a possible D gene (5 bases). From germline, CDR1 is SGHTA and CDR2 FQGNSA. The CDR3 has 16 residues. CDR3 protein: CASSLLAQSNNGELFF. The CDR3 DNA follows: TGTGCCAGCAGCTTATTAGCGCAATCCAACAACGGGGAGCTGTTTTTT.

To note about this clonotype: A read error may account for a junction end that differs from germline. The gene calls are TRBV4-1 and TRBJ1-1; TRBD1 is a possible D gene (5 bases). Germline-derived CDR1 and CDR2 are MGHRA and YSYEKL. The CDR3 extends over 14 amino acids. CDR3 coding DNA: TGCGCCAGCAGCAAAGATGGGAGGGGCACTGAAGCTTTCTTT. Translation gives CASSKDGRGTEAFF.

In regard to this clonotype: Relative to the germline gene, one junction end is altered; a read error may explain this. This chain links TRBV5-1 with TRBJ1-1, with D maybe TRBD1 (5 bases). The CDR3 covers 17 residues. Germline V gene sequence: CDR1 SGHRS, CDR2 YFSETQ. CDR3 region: CTSSLTGSRDLNTEAFF. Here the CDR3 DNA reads TGCACCAGCAGCTTAACAGGTTCTAGGGATTTGAACACTGAAGCTTTCTTT.

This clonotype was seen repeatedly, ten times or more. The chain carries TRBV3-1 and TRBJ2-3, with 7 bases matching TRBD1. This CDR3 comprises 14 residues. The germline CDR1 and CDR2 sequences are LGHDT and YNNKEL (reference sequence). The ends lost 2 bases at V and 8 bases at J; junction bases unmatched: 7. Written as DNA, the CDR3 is TGTGCCAGCAGCCAACCCGGACAGGCACTTACGCAGTATTTT. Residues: CASSQPGQALTQYF.

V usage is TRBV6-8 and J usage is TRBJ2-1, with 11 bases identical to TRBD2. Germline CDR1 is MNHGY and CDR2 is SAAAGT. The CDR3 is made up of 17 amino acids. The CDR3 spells CVSRVPGSGRAYNEQFF. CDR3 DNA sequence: TGTGTTAGCAGAGTACCGGGTAGCGGGAGGGCATACAATGAGCAGTTCTTC.

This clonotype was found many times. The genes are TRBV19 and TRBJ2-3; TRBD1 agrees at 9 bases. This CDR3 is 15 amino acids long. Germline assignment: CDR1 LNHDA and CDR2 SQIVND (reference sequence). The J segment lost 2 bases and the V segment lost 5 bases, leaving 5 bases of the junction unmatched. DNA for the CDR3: TGTGCCAGTAGTTCCCGGACAGGGGTCACAGATACGCAGTATTTT. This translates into CASSSRTGVTDTQYF. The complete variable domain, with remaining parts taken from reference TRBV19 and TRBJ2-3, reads DGGITQSPKYLFRKEGQNVTLSCEQNLNHDAMYWYRQDPGQGLRLIYYSQIVNDFQKGDIAEGYSVSREKKESFPLTVTSAQKNPTAFYLCASSSRTGVTDTQYFGPGTRLTVL.